This T cell receptor (beta chain) was observed in a study of blood T cell repertoires in COVID-19. Study-wide context: Samples of COVID-19 (acute and convalescent) were obtained from the United States, Italy and Spain. T cells, B-cell-depleted T cells, or PBMCs supplied cDNA or gDNA.

As originally analysed: Nucleated cell number was recorded as an estimate derived from reference gene primer amplification. Some clones are missing from TCRdb's copy, which holds only in-frame ones; the method was immunoSEQ multiplex PCR. V and J calls and clone size come straight from that table; D and trimming were deduced from the DNA. The data contain fewer than 250,000 clones, 75% to 85% of them singletons. The receptor was derived from a human donor in a cohort sampled during active COVID-19. The sample taken for sequencing was peripheral blood.

The CDR3 nucleotides read TGTGCCAGCAGCCAAGCTACTAGTAACACCGGGGAGCTGTTTTTT. It specifies CASSQATSNTGELFF. This chain links TRBV3-1 (or the pseudogene TRBV3-2) with TRBJ2-2, with D possibly matching TRBD2 (5 bases). The germline gives CDR1 LGHDT, CDR2 YNNKEL (reference sequence). V shed 1 base and J shed 2 bases, with 8 bases lying between them. There are 15 residues in the CDR3.